The entry that follows covers one TCR beta chain sequence. Its target is not known. The Oncomine TCR Beta short-read assay sequenced DNA from cultured CD4+ T cells. It was from cultured CD4+ T cells that genomic DNA was extracted. One entry per CDR3 protein results from TCRdb running MiXCR on the PCR reads. The top ten hold around 24% of the sample, which has around 6,000 distinct CDR3 sequences, around 71% seen once. This entry comes from a study of vaccination and CD4 T cells after COVID-19. Across the study: Overlapping spike peptides of SARS-CoV-2, HCoV-NL63, HCoV-OC43 and HCoV-229E stimulated the cells.

Study findings and constraints: Post-vaccination, and not before, a median approximately 86% of reactive clones appeared in convalescent patients.

Trimming removed 4 bases from V and 3 bases from J; junction bases left unmatched: 18. The CDR3 has 19 amino acids. Treatment of the sample: approximately nine-day PBMC culture with coronavirus spike peptide pools or control peptides (ViraFEST assay). Expansion of antigen-specific T cells with peptide pools by ViraFEST preceded sequencing of TCRs. This rearrangement joins TRBV12-3 or TRBV12-4 to TRBJ1-5; 7 positions agree with TRBD1. The specimen was CD4+ T cells from blood, cultured in vitro. The TCR comes from a human donor who had recovered from COVID-19. The CDR3 reads CASSSLTNTGVSVNQPQHF. The CDR3 bases are TGTGCCAGCAGTTCCCTCACCAACACAGGGGTATCGGTCAATCAGCCCCAGCATTTT.